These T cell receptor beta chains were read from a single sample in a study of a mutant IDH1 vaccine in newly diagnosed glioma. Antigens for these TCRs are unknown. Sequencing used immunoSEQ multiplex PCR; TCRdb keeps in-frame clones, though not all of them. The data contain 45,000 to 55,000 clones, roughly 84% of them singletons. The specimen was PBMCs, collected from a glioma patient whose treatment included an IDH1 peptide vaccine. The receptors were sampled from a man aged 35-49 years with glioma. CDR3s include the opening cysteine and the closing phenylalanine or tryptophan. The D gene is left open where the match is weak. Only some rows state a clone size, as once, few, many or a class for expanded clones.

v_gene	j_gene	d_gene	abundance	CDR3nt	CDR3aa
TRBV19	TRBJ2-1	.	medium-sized	TGTGCCAGTAGTATAGGACCGCTTGAGCACAATGAGCAGTTCTTC	CASSIGPLEHNEQFF
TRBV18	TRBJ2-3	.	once	TGTGCCAGCTCACCAAGGAACTTCGGGAACGCAGATACGCAGTATTTT	CASSPRNFGNADTQYF
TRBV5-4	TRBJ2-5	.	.	TGTGCCAGCAGCTCTCAGGGGTCTGGGGAGACCCAGTACTTC	CASSSQGSGETQYF
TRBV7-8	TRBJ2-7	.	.	TGTGCCAGCAGCTTCTCCCCAGATACCTACGAGCAGTACTTC	CASSFSPDTYEQYF
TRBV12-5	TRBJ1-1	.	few	TGTGCTAGTGGCGGGGGCCTTCGAACTGAAGCTTTCTTT	CASGGGLRTEAFF
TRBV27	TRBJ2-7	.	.	TGTGCCAGCAGCGCCCCCGGCGAGGTTAGGGAGCAGTACTTC	CASSAPGEVREQYF
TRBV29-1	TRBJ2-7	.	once	TGCAGCGTTGAAGGGAAGGGCGAGCAGTACTTC	CSVEGKGEQYF
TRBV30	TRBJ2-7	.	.	TGTGCCTGGAGCGGGTGGGCAGAGGCCTCCGAGCAGTACTTC	CAWSGWAEASEQYF
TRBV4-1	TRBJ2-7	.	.	TGCGCCAGCAGCCTTACAGGGCCCGACGAGCAGTACTTC	CASSLTGPDEQYF
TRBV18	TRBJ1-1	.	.	TGTGCCAGCTCACCACTTAACCCACGAGGGAACACTGAAGCTTTCTTT	CASSPLNPRGNTEAFF
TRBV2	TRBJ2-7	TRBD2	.	TGTGCCAGCAGTGAAGCGCGCGGGGGATCCTCCTACGAGCAGTACTTC	CASSEARGGSSYEQYF
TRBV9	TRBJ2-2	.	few	TGTGCCAGCACCGTTACTGTGGGGACCGGGGAGCTGTTTTTT	CASTVTVGTGELFF
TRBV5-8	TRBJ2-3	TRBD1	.	TGTGCCAGCAGCGCCCACACCGGGACAGGTGATGACCCTAGCACAGATACGCAGTATTTT	CASSAHTGTGDDPSTDTQYF
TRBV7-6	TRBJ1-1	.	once	TGTGCCAGCAGCCCCGGGGGGGCAAGGATGAACACTGAAGCTTTCTTT	CASSPGGARMNTEAFF
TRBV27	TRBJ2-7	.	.	TGTGCCAGCAGTTTAGCCCCCCAGAGCTCCTACGAGCAGTACTTC	CASSLAPQSSYEQYF
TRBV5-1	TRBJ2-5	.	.	TGCGCCAGCAGCCCTACAGGGAGACAAGAGACCCAGTACTTC	CASSPTGRQETQYF
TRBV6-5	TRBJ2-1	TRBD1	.	TGTGCCAGCACCCTAGACAGGGGACGGTACAATGAGCAGTTCTTC	CASTLDRGRYNEQFF
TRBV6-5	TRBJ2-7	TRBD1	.	TGTGCCAGCAGTTACTCACCACAGGGGGGCTACGAGCAGTACTTC	CASSYSPQGGYEQYF
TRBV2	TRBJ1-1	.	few	TGTGCCAGCAGTCAGTATACTGAAGCTTTCTTT	CASSQYTEAFF
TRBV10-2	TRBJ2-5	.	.	TGCGCCAGCAGTGACCAGACGGAGACCCAGTACTTC	CASSDQTETQYF
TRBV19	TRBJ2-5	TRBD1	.	TGTGCCAGTAGCCTATACGGGACAGGGACCCAAGAGACCCAGTACTTC	CASSLYGTGTQETQYF
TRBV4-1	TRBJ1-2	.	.	TGCGCCAGCAGCCCCAGTGGGGAAGCTAACTATGGCTACACCTTC	CASSPSGEANYGYTF
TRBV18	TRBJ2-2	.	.	TGTGCCAGCTCACCAGGCGCAGGGCTAAGGGGCACCGGGGAGCTGTTTTTT	CASSPGAGLRGTGELFF
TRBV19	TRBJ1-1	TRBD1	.	TGTGCCAGTAGTTCACTACTCGGACAGGGCCACACTGAAGCTTTCTTT	CASSSLLGQGHTEAFF
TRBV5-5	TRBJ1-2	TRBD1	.	TGTGCCAGCAGCTTGGCCCCAGGGGGGGGCTACACCTTC	CASSLAPGGGYTF
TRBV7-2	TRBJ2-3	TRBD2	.	TGTGCCAGCAGCTTACTATCTAGCGGGGGTGGTGTCACAGATACGCAGTATTTT	CASSLLSSGGGVTDTQYF
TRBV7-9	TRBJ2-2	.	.	TGTGCCAGCAGCGTACTCCATCTCAACACCGGGGAGCTGTTTTTT	CASSVLHLNTGELFF
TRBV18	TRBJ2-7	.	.	TGTGCCAGCTCACTAGGTTACGAGCAGTACTTC	CASSLGYEQYF
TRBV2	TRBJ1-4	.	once	TGTGCCAGCCAGACAGTAACTAATGAAAAACTGTTTTTT	CASQTVTNEKLFF
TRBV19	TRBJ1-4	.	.	TGTGCCAGTAGTACGGGACGGCAAGAAAAACTGTTTTTT	CASSTGRQEKLFF
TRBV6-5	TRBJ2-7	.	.	TGTGCCAGCAGGAGCGACCCACGTGTCGGAGAGCAGTACTTC	CASRSDPRVGEQYF